Listed here are 23 T cell receptor beta chains from one sample, sequenced in a study of blood T cell repertoires in COVID-19 (dated by TCRdb to 2020 to 2021). Library method: the immunoSEQ multiplex PCR assay. In its TCRdb copy, this immuneACCESS table keeps in-frame sequences only and misses some clones. Where compared with another copy, unresolved V genes explain less than half of these, and the others have no known cause. Here the sample has tens of thousands of clones; about 86% occur a single time. The ten most abundant clones make up 1.4% of the sample. Specimen: peripheral blood. The receptors derive from a woman aged 55-75 years with acute or convalescent COVID-19.

V gene TRBV27 combines with J gene TRBJ2-1; possible D gene TRBD2, 6 bases. The length of the CDR3 is 17 residues. Per the germline V gene, CDR1 is MNHEY and CDR2 is SMNVEV (reference sequence). The V end was cut by 3 bases, the J end by 0 bases, with 15 bases between. For the CDR3, the DNA is TGTGCCAGCAGTTTTGGTTCTAGCGCGAGCTCCTACAATGAGCAGTTCTTC. Its protein product is CASSFGSSASSYNEQFF.

The chain employs TRBV28 and TRBJ1-1; D remains ambiguous. V was pared by 4 bases and J by 0 bases, with 9 bases between. Per the germline V gene, CDR1 is MDHEN and CDR2 is SYDVKM. The length of the CDR3 is 14 residues. This CDR3 reads CASSSRHMNTEAFF. As DNA, the CDR3 is TGTGCCAGCAGTTCCCGACACATGAACACTGAAGCTTTCTTT.

The chain employs TRBV19 and TRBJ1-5; D gene uncertain. Per the germline V gene, CDR1 is LNHDA and CDR2 is SQIVND (reference sequence). Trimming pared 6 bases from V and 0 bases from J, leaving 12 bases between. The CDR3 extends over 15 amino acids. The CDR3 sequence is CASRFRLYSNQPQHF. The CDR3, as DNA: TGTGCCAGTAGGTTCAGACTGTATAGCAATCAGCCCCAGCATTTT.

The V and J genes are TRBV29-1 and TRBJ2-3; 11 bases map to TRBD2. The trim removed 4 bases at V and 0 bases at J, leaving 3 bases unmatched. Germline V gives CDR1 SQVTM, CDR2 ANQGSEA. The CDR3 loop spans 15 amino acids. The CDR3: CSVVLAGGSTDTQYF. CDR3 coding DNA: TGCAGCGTTGTCCTAGCGGGGGGTAGCACAGATACGCAGTATTTT.

The genes are TRBV18 and TRBJ1-4; 7 bases match TRBD1. This CDR3 contains 15 residues. V lost 5 bases, J lost 7 bases, and 10 bases stayed unmatched. In germline, CDR1 is KGHSH, CDR2 LQKENI. The CDR3 DNA is TGTGCCAGCTCATCCGACAGGGTTGCTGGTGAAAAACTGTTTTTT. Encoded protein: CASSSDRVAGEKLFF.

The chain carries TRBV9 and TRBJ1-1; D not resolved. The CDR3 has 14 residues. Germline-derived CDR1 and CDR2 are SGDLS and YYNGEE. The V and J ends lost 0 bases and 5 bases respectively, with 11 bases between them. The CDR3 DNA sequence: TGTGCCAGCAGCGTAGCTCTAGGGAGTACTGAAGCTTTCTTT. It yields the protein CASSVALGSTEAFF.

This chain uses TRBV28 with TRBJ1-1; 8 nucleotides agree with TRBD1. Germline loops: CDR1 MDHEN, CDR2 SYDVKM. This CDR3 region has 14 residues. V lost 6 bases, J lost 1 base, and 4 bases stayed unmatched. The CDR3 sequence: CASSPGTGNTEAFF. The CDR3, as DNA: TGTGCCAGCAGCCCCGGGACAGGGAACACTGAAGCTTTCTTT.

The chain recombines TRBV5-1 with TRBJ2-2, with TRBD2 as a possible D gene (6 bases). The V gene lost 4 bases and the J gene lost 1 base, with 14 bases spanning the gap. The CDR3 is made up of 16 amino acids. CDR1 is SGHRS, CDR2 YFSETQ, per germline. For the CDR3, the DNA is TGCGCCAGCAGCCTACATAGCGGAGAGAACACCGGGGAGCTGTTTTTT. Protein: CASSLHSGENTGELFF.

The chain links TRBV2 to TRBJ2-2, with D tentatively TRBD2 (5 bases). Deletions cut 6 bases from V and 0 bases from J, with 14 bases between. The germline V gene encodes CDR1 SNHLY and CDR2 FYNNEI. CDR3 length: 16 amino acids. CDR3 residues: CASSLLGPANTGELFF. CDR3 sequence (DNA): TGTGCCAGCAGCCTACTAGGGCCCGCGAACACCGGGGAGCTGTTTTTT.

V usage is TRBV2 and J usage is TRBJ2-1; tentatively, D is TRBD2 (8 bases). This CDR3 region has 16 residues. Between the trimmed V and J ends, which lost 6 bases and 7 bases, there was a span of 22 bases. Germline V lookup: CDR1 SNHLY, CDR2 FYNNEI. CDR3 residues: CASRGVNSGTANEQFF. CDR3 coding DNA: TGTGCCAGCAGGGGCGTGAATAGCGGGACAGCAAATGAGCAGTTCTTC. Drawing the rest from reference TRBV2 and TRBJ2-1, the complete variable domain is EPEVTQTPSHQVTQMGQEVILRCVPISNHLYFYWYRQILGQKVEFLVSFYNNEISEKSEIFDDQFSVERPDGSNFTLKIRSTKLEDSAMYFCASRGVNSGTANEQFFGPGTRLTVL.

The chain recombines TRBV30 with TRBJ2-5, with 7 bases that match TRBD1. From germline, CDR1 is GTSNPN and CDR2 SVGIG (reference sequence). This CDR3 has 15 amino acids. The J segment lost 6 bases and the V segment lost 2 bases, leaving 12 bases of the junction unmatched. The DNA for the CDR3 is TGTGCCTGGAGTCCTCCAGGGGGAACAAGACAGACCCAGTACTTC. It encodes CAWSPPGGTRQTQYF.

This rearrangement joins TRBV4-1 to TRBJ1-2; 7 bases agree with TRBD1. The junction had 9 bases not matched to a gene; V was cut back by 0 bases and J by 5 bases. The CDR3 totals 16 residues. From germline, CDR1 is MGHRA and CDR2 YSYEKL. DNA of the CDR3: TGCGCCAGCAGCCAAGATGTTGGGTCCAGGGGGTATGGCTACACCTTC. It codes for CASSQDVGSRGYGYTF.

The rearrangement joins TRBV21-1 to TRBJ1-5. TRBV21-1 is a pseudogene. The CDR3 runs 16 residues. As DNA, the CDR3 is TGTGCCAGCATCCAAAGGGGAGGGCATAGCAATCAGCCCCAGCATTTT. This translates into CASIQRGGHSNQPQHF.

The genes are TRBV9 and TRBJ2-1; no firm D call. This CDR3 has 15 amino acids. Trimming removed 0 bases at V and 4 bases at J, with 11 bases between. Germline V gene sequence: CDR1 SGDLS, CDR2 YYNGEE. The CDR3 reads CASSVDPTFYNEQFF. The DNA of the CDR3 is TGTGCCAGCAGCGTAGACCCCACTTTTTACAATGAGCAGTTCTTC.

This sequence joins TRBV18 and TRBJ2-3; tentative D call: TRBD1 (5 bases). The ends were cut back, 2 bases at V and 2 bases at J, with 8 bases in the middle. The germline V gene has CDR1 KGHSH and CDR2 LQKENI. The CDR3 spans 14 residues. This chain's CDR3 is CASSPKGITDTQYF. In DNA form, the CDR3 reads TGTGCCAGCTCACCAAAGGGGATCACAGATACGCAGTATTTT.

This clone was picked up a small number of times. DNA of the CDR3: TGTGCCAGCAGCCCGGGGGTGACCACTGAAGCTTTCTTT. Amino acid sequence: CASSPGVTTEAFF. The chain is built from TRBV14 and TRBJ1-1, with D possibly TRBD1 on 5 matching bases. Germline V lookup: CDR1 SGHDN, CDR2 FVKESK. V lost 4 bases and J 4 bases, leaving 10 bases between the germline ends. This CDR3 has 13 residues.

The chain combines TRBV19 with TRBJ2-7; TRBD1 matches at 7 bases. This CDR3 is 15 amino acids long. The junction had 7 bases not matched to a gene; V was cut back by 3 bases and J by 2 bases. The germline CDR1 and CDR2 sequences are LNHDA and SQIVND (reference sequence). CDR3 sequence (DNA): TGTGCCAGTAGTATCTCGACAGGGCCTACCTACGAGCAGTACTTC. Translating gives CASSISTGPTYEQYF. Using reference TRBV19 and TRBJ2-7 for the parts outside the CDR3, the full variable domain is DGGITQSPKYLFRKEGQNVTLSCEQNLNHDAMYWYRQDPGQGLRLIYYSQIVNDFQKGDIAEGYSVSREKKESFPLTVTSAQKNPTAFYLCASSISTGPTYEQYFGPGTRLTVT.

The chain uses TRBV5-8 and TRBJ1-3; a weak D match, TRBD1 (6 bases). This CDR3 has 17 amino acids. Germline values: CDR1 SGHTS, CDR2 YDEGEE. Trimming removed 0 bases from V and 0 bases from J, with 13 bases in between. CDR3 residues: CASSLGTVLSSGNTIYF. The DNA for the CDR3 is TGTGCCAGCAGCTTGGGGACAGTATTGAGCTCTGGAAACACCATATATTTT. Combining the CDR3 with reference TRBV5-8 and TRBJ1-3 gives the whole variable domain EAGVTQSPTHLIKTRGQQATLRCSPISGHTSVYWYQQALGLGLQFLLWYDEGEERNRGNFPPRFSGRQFPNYSSELNVNALELEDSALYLCASSLGTVLSSGNTIYFGEGSWLTVV.

This chain uses TRBV20-1 with TRBJ1-1; no definite D call. Trimming stripped 3 bases from V and 2 bases from J, with 7 bases between. Germline loops: CDR1 DFQATT, CDR2 SNEGSKA (reference sequence). There are 12 residues in the CDR3. The CDR3 protein is CSASKYNTEAFF. CDR3 DNA sequence: TGCAGTGCTAGTAAATATAACACTGAAGCTTTCTTT.

This chain connects TRBV12-3 or TRBV12-4 to TRBJ2-7; TRBD2 is a possible D gene (6 bases). The CDR3 is made up of 13 amino acids. Trimming took off 4 bases at V and 3 bases at J, with 10 bases between the two ends. CDR3 sequence (DNA): TGTGCCAGCAGTTCCCCCGGGGGCTACGAGCAGTACTTC. Residues: CASSSPGGYEQYF.

The chain couples TRBV5-1 to TRBJ2-7; perhaps TRBD1 as D (5 bases). Germline V gene sequence: CDR1 SGHRS, CDR2 YFSETQ. The CDR3 is 14 amino acids. Trimming took 0 bases from V and 6 from J, leaving 13 bases between them. This chain's CDR3 is CASSLVVWGSEQYF. The CDR3 region has the DNA TGCGCCAGCAGCTTGGTGGTGTGGGGCTCCGAGCAGTACTTC.

The chain employs TRBV10-1 and TRBJ2-5; D ambiguous. The CDR3 is 16 amino acids. Between the trimmed V and J ends, which lost 2 bases and 2 bases, there was a span of 15 bases. The V gene's germline CDR1 is WNHNN and CDR2 SYGVQD (reference sequence). Written as DNA, the CDR3 is TGCGCCAGCAGTGAGCCACCCCTGAGGAAACAAGAGACCCAGTACTTC. Residues: CASSEPPLRKQETQYF.

The genes are TRBV30 and TRBJ1-2; D is undetermined. CDR1 and CDR2 (germline): GTSNPN, SVGIG (reference sequence). This CDR3 is 13 amino acids long. Trimming shortened V by 3 bases and J by 6 bases, and 14 bases separated the two germline ends. For the CDR3, the DNA is TGTGCCTGGAGAGCAGACTCGATTAATGGCTACACCTTC. It encodes CAWRADSINGYTF.